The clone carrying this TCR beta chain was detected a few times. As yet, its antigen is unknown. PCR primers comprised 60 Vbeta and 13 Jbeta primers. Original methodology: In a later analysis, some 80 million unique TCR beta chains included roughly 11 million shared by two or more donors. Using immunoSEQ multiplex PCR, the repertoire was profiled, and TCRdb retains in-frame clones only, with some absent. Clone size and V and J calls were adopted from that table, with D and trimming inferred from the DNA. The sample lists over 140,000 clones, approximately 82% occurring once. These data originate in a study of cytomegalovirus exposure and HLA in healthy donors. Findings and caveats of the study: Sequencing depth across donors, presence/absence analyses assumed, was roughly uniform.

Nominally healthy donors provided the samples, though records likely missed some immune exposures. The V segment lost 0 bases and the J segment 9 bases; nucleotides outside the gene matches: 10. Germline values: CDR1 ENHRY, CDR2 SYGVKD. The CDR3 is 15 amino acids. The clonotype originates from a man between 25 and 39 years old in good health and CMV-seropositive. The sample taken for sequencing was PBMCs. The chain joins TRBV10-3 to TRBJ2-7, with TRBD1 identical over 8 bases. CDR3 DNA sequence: TGTGCCATCAGTGAGTCGGGTGGTGGACAGGGCGTGCAGTACTTC. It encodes CAISESGGGQGVQYF.